This entry describes one TCR beta chain. 60 Vbeta and 13 Jbeta primers were used in PCR. As originally analysed: An analysis that came later counted some 81 million unique TCR beta chains, approximately 10 million shared. The table came from immunoSEQ multiplex PCR; TCRdb's copy has only in-frame clones and leaves some out. V and J calls plus clone size are reproduced from that table; the DNA served to infer D and trimming. The sample records about 120,000 clones, 81% being singletons. The data were obtained in a study of cytomegalovirus exposure and HLA in healthy donors. This CDR3 comprises 16 residues. Trimming at V came to 3 bases and at J to 1 base, leaving 5 bases not matched to a gene. Germline V lookup: CDR1 LNHDA, CDR2 SQIVND (reference sequence).

This chain connects TRBV19 to TRBJ2-5; TRBD2 matches 10 bases. Material: PBMCs. The sequence derives from a woman aged 25 to 39 in good health and CMV-seronegative. The CDR3 DNA reads TGTGCCAGTAGTATCGAACGGACTAGCGGCCAAGAGACCCAGTACTTC. This sequence encodes CASSIERTSGQETQYF.